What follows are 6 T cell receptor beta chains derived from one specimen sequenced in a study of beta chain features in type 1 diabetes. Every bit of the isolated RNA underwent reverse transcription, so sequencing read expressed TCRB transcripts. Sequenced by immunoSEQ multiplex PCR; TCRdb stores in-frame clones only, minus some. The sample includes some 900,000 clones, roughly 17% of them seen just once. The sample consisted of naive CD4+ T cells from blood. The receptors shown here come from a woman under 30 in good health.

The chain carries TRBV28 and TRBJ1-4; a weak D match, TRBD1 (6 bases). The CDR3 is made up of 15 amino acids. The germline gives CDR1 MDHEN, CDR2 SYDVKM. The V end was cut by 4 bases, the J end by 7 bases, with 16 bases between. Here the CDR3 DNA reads TGTGCCAGCAGTTCCTCTACAGGGAGGCGTGAAAAACTGTTTTTT. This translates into CASSSSTGRREKLFF.

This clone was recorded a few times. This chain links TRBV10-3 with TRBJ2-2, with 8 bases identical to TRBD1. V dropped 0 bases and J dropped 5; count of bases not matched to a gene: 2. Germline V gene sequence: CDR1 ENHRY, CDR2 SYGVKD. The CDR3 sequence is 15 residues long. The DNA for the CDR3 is TGTGCCATCAGTGAGTCTGGACAGGGAACCGGGGAGCTGTTTTTT. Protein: CAISESGQGTGELFF.

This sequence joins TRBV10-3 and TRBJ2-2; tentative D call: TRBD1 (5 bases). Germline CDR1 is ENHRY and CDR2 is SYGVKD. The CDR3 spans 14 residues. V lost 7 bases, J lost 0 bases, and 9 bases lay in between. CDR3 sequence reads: CAITTTANTGELFF. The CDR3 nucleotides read TGTGCCATCACAACGACAGCGAACACCGGGGAGCTGTTTTTT.

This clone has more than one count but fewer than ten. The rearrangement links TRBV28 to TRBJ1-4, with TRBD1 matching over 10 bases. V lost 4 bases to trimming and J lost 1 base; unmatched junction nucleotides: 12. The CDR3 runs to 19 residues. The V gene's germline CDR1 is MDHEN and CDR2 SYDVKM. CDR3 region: CASSWGTGAYSGTNEKLFF. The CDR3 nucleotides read TGTGCCAGCAGTTGGGGGACAGGGGCTTATTCGGGAACTAATGAAAAACTGTTTTTT.

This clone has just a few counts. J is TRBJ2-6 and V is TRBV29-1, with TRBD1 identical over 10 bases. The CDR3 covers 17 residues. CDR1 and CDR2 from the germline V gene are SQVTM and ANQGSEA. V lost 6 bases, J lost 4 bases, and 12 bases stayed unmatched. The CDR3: CSVTGDRGLTGANVLTF. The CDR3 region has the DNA TGCAGCGTGACCGGGGACAGGGGCTTGACAGGGGCCAACGTCCTGACTTTC. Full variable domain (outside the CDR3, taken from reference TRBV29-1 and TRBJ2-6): SAVISQKPSRDICQRGTSLTIQCQVDSQVTMMFWYRQQPGQSLTLIATANQGSEATYESGFVIDKFPISRPNLTFSTLTVSNMSPEDSSIYLCSVTGDRGLTGANVLTFGAGSRLTVL.

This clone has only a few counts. In nucleotides, the CDR3 is TGTGCCAGCAGTCCCACAGGGACTAGCGGGCGCACAGATACGCAGTATTTT. Translation: CASSPTGTSGRTDTQYF. The gene calls are TRBV28 and TRBJ2-3, with 12 bases identical to TRBD2. The CDR3 has 17 residues. Germline-derived CDR1 and CDR2 are MDHEN and SYDVKM. With V trimmed by 5 bases and J by 1 base, 7 bases remained unmatched. The variable domain in full, completed from reference TRBV28 and TRBJ2-3, reads DVKVTQSSRYLVKRTGEKVFLECVQDMDHENMFWYRQDPGLGLRLIYFSYDVKMKEKGDIPEGYSVSREKKERFSLILESASTNQTSMYLCASSPTGTSGRTDTQYFGPGTRLTVL.